This TCR beta chain was captured by sequencing in a study of T cell responses to AZD1222 COVID-19 vaccine. TCRdb's table, derived via immunoSEQ multiplex PCR, lists solely in-frame clones and lacks some. The sample includes 95,000 to 100,000 clones, around 84% of them seen just once. This receptor was obtained from an adult in good health. The material sequenced was peripheral blood, taken on day 0 of AZD1222 vaccination.

The CDR3 bases are TGTGCCAGCAGCCGATATCAGAACACTGAAGCTTTCTTT. Translation: CASSRYQNTEAFF. The gene calls are TRBV7-6 and TRBJ1-1; D not resolved. CDR1 is SGHVS, CDR2 FNYEAQ, per germline. The CDR3 totals 13 residues. Deletions cut 5 bases from V and 1 base from J, with 8 bases between.